This T cell receptor beta chain appears in the sequencing data of a study of cytomegalovirus exposure and HLA in healthy donors. Regarding the study as a whole: Among TCR beta chains, those listed as cytomegalovirus-associated numbered over 150.

The CDR3 consists of 14 residues. Trimming cost V 6 bases and J 0 bases; bases outside gene matches: 2. Germline V gives CDR1 MNHNS, CDR2 SASEGT. As concerns this clone: The antigen is unknown.

It was with 60 Vbeta and 13 Jbeta primers that the PCR ran. TCRdb's table, derived via immunoSEQ multiplex PCR, lists solely in-frame clones and lacks some. This repertoire shows approximately 190,000 clones, 87% found once; its top ten account for under 1.2%. This receptor was obtained from a boy aged 2 to 10 in good health and CMV-seronegative. The V call is TRBV6-1, the J call TRBJ1-5, with 7 bases lining up with TRBD1. The specimen sequenced was PBMCs. CDR3 DNA: TGTGCCAGCAGGGGGACAGATAGCAATCAGCCCCAGCATTTT. Residues: CASRGTDSNQPQHF.